This T cell receptor beta chain was profiled in a study of early T cells in non-severe SARS-CoV-2 infection. Study at large: With bulk RNA from unsorted whole blood as input, sequencing yielded unpaired chains.

Study results and limitations: Clonotype matching in VDJdb favored anti-spike CD8 responses and did not capture private and CD4 specificities.

Individual cDNA molecules were tagged with unique molecular identifiers. TCRdb reanalysed the 5' RACE reads using MiXCR and keeps one entry per CDR3 protein. The sample yields under 60,000 distinct CDR3 sequences, over 9.5% seen once. The germline V gene encodes CDR1 MNHEY and CDR2 SVGAGI. The CDR3 is 14 residues long. The ends were cut back, 2 bases at V and 2 bases at J, with 9 bases in the middle. This clonotype was detected ten times or more. The antigen remains undetermined. The V and J genes are TRBV6-5 and TRBJ1-2; no definite D call. Sequenced sample: whole blood. This clonotype originated in an adult who was a healthcare worker with PCR-confirmed SARS-CoV-2 infection or an uninfected control (not recorded which). CDR3 residues: CASSYDPANYGYTF. CDR3 sequence (DNA): TGTGCCAGCAGTTACGATCCGGCGAACTATGGCTACACCTTC.